These T cell receptor beta chains were read from a single sample in a study of cytomegalovirus exposure and HLA in healthy donors. The data were produced by immunoSEQ multiplex PCR, yet TCRdb's version contains in-frame clones alone and is incomplete. The sample has approximately 120,000 clones; 55% to 75% are singletons. Sample: PBMCs. Source of these receptors: a man in his thirties or forties in good health and CMV-seronegative. Both conserved end residues are part of each CDR3. Fields, in order: V gene, clone size, D gene, J gene, CDR3 DNA, CDR3 protein. D genes are given only for firm matches. A row's size may be missing; if present it is once, few, many or a size class.

v_call: TRBV7-2; clone_size: .; d_call: TRBD1; j_call: TRBJ1-4; cdr3_nt: TGTGCCAGCAGCTTAGTAGGCTCTCCAGGGGGGGAAAAACTGTTTTTT; cdr3_aa: CASSLVGSPGGEKLFF
v_call: TRBV4-3; clone_size: .; d_call: TRBD2; j_call: TRBJ2-1; cdr3_nt: TGCGCCAGCAGCCGACAGGGACTAGCGGGGGGGCTCTATGAGCAGTTCTTC; cdr3_aa: CASSRQGLAGGLYEQFF
v_call: TRBV7-7; clone_size: .; d_call: .; j_call: TRBJ2-3; cdr3_nt: TGTGTTCACGGGTGGTTTAGGCTGGGTGGAGATACGCAGTATTTT; cdr3_aa: CVHGWFRLGGDTQYF
v_call: TRBV10-1; clone_size: few; d_call: .; j_call: TRBJ2-7; cdr3_nt: TGCGCCAGCAGTGAGGCGTTAAGCTCCTACGAGCAGTACTTC; cdr3_aa: CASSEALSSYEQYF
v_call: TRBV5-6; clone_size: .; d_call: TRBD2; j_call: TRBJ2-7; cdr3_nt: TGTGCCAGCAGCTCATATGGTCCTAGCGGGGGAGTCGAGCAGTACTTC; cdr3_aa: CASSSYGPSGGVEQYF
v_call: TRBV6-5; clone_size: few; d_call: .; j_call: TRBJ1-2; cdr3_nt: TGTGCCAGCAGTTACTCGAAATACGGCTATGGCTACACCTTC; cdr3_aa: CASSYSKYGYGYTF
v_call: TRBV5-6; clone_size: .; d_call: .; j_call: TRBJ2-1; cdr3_nt: TGTGCCAGCAGCTTGGCTGAAAGAGCGGGTGAGCAGTTCTTC; cdr3_aa: CASSLAERAGEQFF
v_call: TRBV5-5; clone_size: .; d_call: .; j_call: TRBJ1-2; cdr3_nt: TGTGCCAGCAGCTTGGGAGGAGTAAACTATGGCTACACCTTC; cdr3_aa: CASSLGGVNYGYTF
v_call: TRBV4-1; clone_size: .; d_call: .; j_call: TRBJ1-2; cdr3_nt: TGCGCCAGCAGCCAAGATAGAGGGTATGGCTACACCTTC; cdr3_aa: CASSQDRGYGYTF
v_call: TRBV7-9; clone_size: .; d_call: .; j_call: TRBJ2-3; cdr3_nt: TGTGCCAGCAGCCCAATGGCCGGGTATCTGATGGGGCCAGATACGCAGTATTTT; cdr3_aa: CASSPMAGYLMGPDTQYF
v_call: TRBV6-5; clone_size: .; d_call: .; j_call: TRBJ2-7; cdr3_nt: TGTGCCAGCAGTTACTCGTCCAGAAAGTCGTACGAGCAGTACTTC; cdr3_aa: CASSYSSRKSYEQYF
v_call: TRBV2; clone_size: .; d_call: .; j_call: TRBJ2-2; cdr3_nt: TGTGCCAGCAGTGAGGTACTGAACACCGGGGAGCTGTTTTTT; cdr3_aa: CASSEVLNTGELFF
v_call: TRBV19; clone_size: .; d_call: .; j_call: TRBJ1-5; cdr3_nt: TGTGCCAGTACCGACCTAGGGGAACAGCCCCAGCATTTT; cdr3_aa: CASTDLGEQPQHF
v_call: TRBV6-5; clone_size: .; d_call: TRBD1; j_call: TRBJ2-2; cdr3_nt: TGTGCCAGCGGGACAGGGAACACCGGGGAGCTGTTTTTT; cdr3_aa: CASGTGNTGELFF
v_call: TRBV4-2; clone_size: once; d_call: TRBD2; j_call: TRBJ2-3; cdr3_nt: TGTGCCAGCAGCCAAGATCCTAGCGGGGGCACAGATACGCAGTATTTT; cdr3_aa: CASSQDPSGGTDTQYF
v_call: TRBV9; clone_size: .; d_call: TRBD1; j_call: TRBJ2-1; cdr3_nt: TGTGCCAGCAGCCCGAGAAGTTTGGGACAGGGGGCTGGTGAGCAGTTCTTC; cdr3_aa: CASSPRSLGQGAGEQFF
v_call: TRBV5-6; clone_size: .; d_call: TRBD1; j_call: TRBJ1-2; cdr3_nt: TGTGCCAGCCGTCCCGACAGGGACTATGGCTACACCTTC; cdr3_aa: CASRPDRDYGYTF
v_call: TRBV9; clone_size: .; d_call: TRBD1; j_call: TRBJ2-7; cdr3_nt: TGTGCCAGCAGCGTCGGACAGGGGAGGCACGAGCAGTACTTC; cdr3_aa: CASSVGQGRHEQYF
v_call: TRBV6-5; clone_size: .; d_call: .; j_call: TRBJ1-1; cdr3_nt: TGTGCCAGCACCCCCGGACAGTTGAACACTGAAGCTTTCTTT; cdr3_aa: CASTPGQLNTEAFF
v_call: TRBV5-6; clone_size: once; d_call: .; j_call: TRBJ2-7; cdr3_nt: TGTGCCAGCAGCTTTTCGGCCGCGGAGTACTTC; cdr3_aa: CASSFSAAEYF
v_call: TRBV29-1; clone_size: .; d_call: .; j_call: TRBJ1-2; cdr3_nt: TGCACGGTGACAGTCACTAACTATGGCTACACCTTC; cdr3_aa: CTVTVTNYGYTF
v_call: TRBV4-3; clone_size: few; d_call: .; j_call: TRBJ1-3; cdr3_nt: TGCGCCAGCAGCCAAGAGAACCAGGGGTTCACTGGAAACACCATATATTTT; cdr3_aa: CASSQENQGFTGNTIYF
v_call: TRBV6-1; clone_size: .; d_call: TRBD1; j_call: TRBJ2-5; cdr3_nt: TGTGCCAGCAGTCAGGGGACAGTCGGAGAGACCCAGTACTTC; cdr3_aa: CASSQGTVGETQYF
v_call: TRBV6-5; clone_size: few; d_call: TRBD2; j_call: TRBJ2-7; cdr3_nt: TGTGCCAGCAGTTCGGGAGTCGGGGGGGAGCAGTACTTC; cdr3_aa: CASSSGVGGEQYF
v_call: TRBV27; clone_size: .; d_call: TRBD1; j_call: TRBJ2-7; cdr3_nt: TGTGCCAGCAGTTTTCGCCAGGGGGTAACGTACGAGCAGTACTTC; cdr3_aa: CASSFRQGVTYEQYF
v_call: TRBV2; clone_size: .; d_call: TRBD1; j_call: TRBJ2-7; cdr3_nt: TGTGCCAGCAATCGGGACAGGGCCTACGAGCAGTACTTC; cdr3_aa: CASNRDRAYEQYF
v_call: TRBV7-9; clone_size: .; d_call: TRBD1; j_call: TRBJ1-2; cdr3_nt: TGTTCCAGCAGCAATGCACAAGATACAGGGGTCTATGGCTACACCTTC; cdr3_aa: CSSSNAQDTGVYGYTF
v_call: TRBV9; clone_size: .; d_call: TRBD2; j_call: TRBJ2-1; cdr3_nt: TGTGCCAGCAGTGTGGCGGGGGGCTCCTACAATGAGCAGTTCTTC; cdr3_aa: CASSVAGGSYNEQFF
v_call: TRBV5-1; clone_size: once; d_call: TRBD1; j_call: TRBJ2-7; cdr3_nt: TGCGCCAGCAGCAACACGGGACAGGGGGCCCACGAGCAGTACTTC; cdr3_aa: CASSNTGQGAHEQYF
v_call: TRBV7-6; clone_size: .; d_call: .; j_call: TRBJ2-2; cdr3_nt: TGTGCCAGCAGCGCCGGACAGTCTACCGGGGAGCTGTTTTTT; cdr3_aa: CASSAGQSTGELFF
v_call: TRBV28; clone_size: .; d_call: .; j_call: TRBJ2-2; cdr3_nt: TGTGCCAGCAGGATTCAGGGGTTCACCGGGGAGCTGTTTTTT; cdr3_aa: CASRIQGFTGELFF
v_call: TRBV7-2; clone_size: .; d_call: TRBD2; j_call: TRBJ2-7; cdr3_nt: TGTGCCAGCAGCTCCCGGCAGCGGGGGACCTACGAGCAGTACTTC; cdr3_aa: CASSSRQRGTYEQYF
v_call: TRBV10-2; clone_size: .; d_call: .; j_call: TRBJ2-1; cdr3_nt: TGCGCCAGCAGTGCCCAGGGGCTCTACAATGAGCAGTTCTTC; cdr3_aa: CASSAQGLYNEQFF
v_call: TRBV9; clone_size: .; d_call: .; j_call: TRBJ1-3; cdr3_nt: TGTGCCAGCAACCTGCAAGGGGTGGCTGGAAACACCATATATTTT; cdr3_aa: CASNLQGVAGNTIYF
v_call: TRBV4-2; clone_size: .; d_call: .; j_call: TRBJ2-3; cdr3_nt: TGTGCCAGCAGCCAAGATCGGGATGTACGCGCGCAGTATTTT; cdr3_aa: CASSQDRDVRAQYF
v_call: TRBV10-3; clone_size: .; d_call: TRBD2; j_call: TRBJ2-1; cdr3_nt: TGTGCCATTGCCGGGACTAGCGGGTACAATGAGCAGTTCTTC; cdr3_aa: CAIAGTSGYNEQFF
v_call: TRBV28; clone_size: once; d_call: TRBD2; j_call: TRBJ2-2; cdr3_nt: TGTGCCAGCACCGGACGGACTTCTAGCGGACGTAACACCGGGGAGCTGTTTTTT; cdr3_aa: CASTGRTSSGRNTGELFF
v_call: TRBV5-4; clone_size: .; d_call: TRBD2; j_call: TRBJ2-2; cdr3_nt: TGTGCCAGCAGCTTTGGCCCGGGTGTAGCGGGGCTTTCCGGGGAGCTGTTTTTT; cdr3_aa: CASSFGPGVAGLSGELFF
v_call: TRBV7-8; clone_size: .; d_call: TRBD1; j_call: TRBJ1-1; cdr3_nt: TGTGCCAGCAGCCTCAGGACAGGGGATTACTTGAACACTGAAGCTTTCTTT; cdr3_aa: CASSLRTGDYLNTEAFF
v_call: TRBV9; clone_size: .; d_call: TRBD1; j_call: TRBJ1-1; cdr3_nt: TGTGCCAGCAGCGTAGACGGGACAGGGTTTACTGAAGCTTTCTTT; cdr3_aa: CASSVDGTGFTEAFF
v_call: TRBV5-1; clone_size: .; d_call: TRBD1; j_call: TRBJ1-6; cdr3_nt: TGCGCCAGCAGCTTGACAGGGGGACGCCGTAGAGGGAATTCACCCCTCCACTTT; cdr3_aa: CASSLTGGRRRGNSPLHF
v_call: TRBV7-3; clone_size: .; d_call: TRBD1; j_call: TRBJ2-6; cdr3_nt: TGTGCCAGCAGCCACGGGACAGGAAATTCTGGGGCCAACGTCCTGACTTTC; cdr3_aa: CASSHGTGNSGANVLTF